This record concerns one T cell receptor beta chain sequence. Its antigen specificity is not known. No per-base quality is available; no much larger clone lies one base away. Preparation of the library involved the immunoSEQ multiplex PCR assay. A mixture of 60 forward primers for TCR Vbeta segments and 13 reverse primers for TCR Jbeta segments was used in the multiplex PCR. The CDR3 region of rearranged TCR beta genes was amplified from genomic DNA with a multiplex PCR assay. The amplified TCR beta libraries were sequenced on the Illumina HiSeq System as 87-base-pair reads. The authors' pipeline ran thus. Across the 500 to 750 repertoires, a later analysis counted roughly 84 million unique TCR beta chains, 9.5 million to 12 million of which were shared by at least two donors. A nearest-neighbor algorithm error-corrected the raw reads and collapsed the reads into unique sequences, merging closely related sequences to remove PCR and sequencing errors. Alignment of CDR3 sequences to IMGT reference sequences was used to assign V, D and J gene segments. For a sequence to be retained, a match of at least six nucleotides was required to both a V gene segment and a J gene segment. A rearrangement was called productive if the CDR3 had no stop codons and remained in frame with V and J, and every other rearrangement was called non-productive. Following IMGT convention, CDR3 was defined as the stretch from the second conserved V-encoded cysteine to the conserved J-encoded phenylalanine. In an earlier analysis of approximately 590 of the donors, sequences lacking an unambiguous match to a single V gene segment were excluded. In an earlier analysis of some 590 of the donors, a V segment was called functional when productive rearrangements were above 56.7%, and segregating when the standard deviation between donors exceeded 5%. A statistical classification framework was built to diagnose cytomegalovirus status from the catalog of TCR beta chain sequences. V and J gene assignment, in a later analysis, came from comparing TCR nucleotide sequences with IMGT/GENE-DB human TR gene sequences. A later analysis assigned CDR3 sequences and most-parsimonious VDJ recombination scenarios with the TCRdist pipeline. In a later analysis, every TCR beta chain was defined by the combination of its CDR3 amino acid sequence and its V-gene family, and reads without a unique V-gene family were dropped. A later analysis removed several hundred highly shared, low-generation-probability nucleotide sequences to deal with suspected cross-contamination and a sequencing artifact. For each public chain, a later analysis derived a clonal expansion index from normalized ranks of inferred template counts within each repertoire. A later analysis computed generation probabilities with a VDJ recombination model fitted to out-of-frame rearrangements, and checked the results against IGoR. A later analysis scored TCR-TCR, TCR-HLA and TCR-CMV co-occurrence with hypergeometric tests, applying a repertoire-size bias correction to TCR pairs. A later analysis estimated false discovery rates by permuting HLA or CMV assignments 20 times. In a later analysis, co-occurring TCRs were grouped with DBSCAN, and TCRdist sequence similarity was added when clustering was performed within HLA-allele-positive subsets. For co-occurrence clustering, repertoires with fewer than 30,000 or more than 120,000 public chains were excluded, along with 5 or 6 repertoires with anomalous nucleotide sharing. Entries here come from immuneACCESS through TCRdb and include only in-frame sequences with V and J called. Some clones fail to appear in such tables; in the studies checked, an unresolved V gene covers under half of the shortfall, and the cause of the remainder is unknown. The D gene and trimming were derived from the DNA, and the V and J assignments and clone size from that table. The sample contains about 100,000 clones, 65% to 80% of them found a single time. The top ten clonotypes cover 10% of the sample.

In total, 630 or so healthy bone marrow donors made up the cohort. All cohort members were sampled while nominally healthy, although unrecorded immune exposures were likely present. The donor was CMV seronegative and belonged to the group of 352 seronegative cohort members. Each donor provided a peripheral blood sample, and peripheral blood mononuclear cells were used for TCR beta sequencing. The Qiagen DNeasy Blood Extraction Kit was used to extract genomic DNA from the blood cell samples. The data originate from a study of cytomegalovirus exposure and HLA in healthy donors (dated by TCRdb to about 2017). Broadly, across the study: An earlier analysis of several hundred of the donors reported approximately 280 Gb of sequence data and 95 million to 140 million unique TCR beta sequences obtained from approximately 180 million T cells. Alongside the repertoire data, information on donor age, sex, ethnicity and CMV serostatus was compiled. On average, roughly 200,000 unique TCR beta nucleotide sequences were sequenced per donor among a few hundred genotyped donors of the cohort, with roughly a sixth of those sequences being non-productive. A later analysis re-analyzed previously published TCR beta repertoires from several hundred donors and added high-resolution HLA genotyping to study TCR occurrence patterns. A later genetic analysis took genome-wide SNP genotypes for 398 of the 666 donors and used that subset as a discovery cohort. Because of strong linkage in the cohort, roughly five DR-DQ haplotypes were treated as single units for association and clustering. Around 320 gigabases of sequencing data and approximately 80 million unique TCR sequences were included in an early release covering 500 to 750 HLA-typed donors. High-throughput TCR immunosequencing, statistical association of individual TCRs with disease status, and machine learning were combined to predict cytomegalovirus infection status. The later analysis used no new phenotypic data to find candidate immune exposures, relying instead on TCR beta sequences and their occurrence across donors. The genetic ancestry cluster associated with self-reported Caucasian donors included about 81% of the roughly 360 genotyped donors. Every repertoire in the discovery cohort had been generated on one and the same sequencing platform. In addition to the first cohort of approximately 650 subjects, a separate validation cohort of 120 different subjects was used. The study profiled the T cell repertoires of hundreds of subjects by immunosequencing and related them to cytomegalovirus serostatus. An earlier analysis of around 580 of the donors used high-throughput TCR beta sequencing to judge whether each TCR beta V gene segment behaved as functional or pseudogenic. The number of typed donors differed by locus: about 620-630 for A, B, C, DRB1 and DQB1; 500 to 550 for DQA1; approximately 610 for DPA1; and about 450 for DPB1. Both class I and class II loci were covered by HLA typing, at four-digit resolution. The aim of the study was to test whether cataloging public T cell receptors could identify signatures of past pathogen exposure. Overall study results and their limits: Fewer than 20 rarely observed V segments, including chromosome 9 orphons, were excluded from the earlier analysis of just under 600 of the donors because counts were too low. CMV serostatus was the only immune exposure information available for the cohort. Sequencing depth was assumed to be roughly uniform across donors in the presence/absence analyses, though that assumption may not hold. The authors suggested that the approach could potentially be extended to other disease states and immunological phenotypes. Most TCR sequences were seen in very few donors, while some public TCRs were found in many individuals. The study gave a list of 150 to 200 TCR beta chains associated with cytomegalovirus. In a later genetic analysis, fewer N-insertions in productive TCRs were reported among donors in an Asian-associated ancestry cluster than the roughly 670-donor mean. An earlier analysis of approximately 600 of the donors showed that most TCR beta V segments appeared in productive rearrangements either about 87% or about 30% of the time, which broadly matched IMGT annotations. In a later analysis, more than 15,000 TCR beta sequences were associated with specific HLA alleles at a false discovery rate of 0.05. Only TCR beta chains were sequenced in this cohort, and the absence of alpha or paired-chain data limited detectable features. Because some donors lacked HLA typing at each locus, the association tests relied only on the typed subset. A few of the identified cytomegalovirus-associated TCR beta chains were confirmed in vitro to be specific for cytomegalovirus antigens. Linkage disequilibrium might explain the correlated functional status among segregating V segments, but an unknown experimental factor could not be excluded. A further reported finding was that TCR beta sequences accurately predicted the HLA-A and HLA-B alleles for most subjects in the first cohort. In a later analysis, several top co-occurrence clusters were reported to appear linked to parvovirus B19, influenza, CMV and Epstein-Barr virus. Strong co-occurrence of HLA alleles, especially DR and DQ, made assigning TCR associations to individual alleles difficult. A later analysis found that TCR association rates varied across HLA loci, with DRB1 alleles showing the most associated TCRs and HLA-C alleles the fewest. In a later analysis, HLA-associated TCR beta chains were found to be more clonally expanded and to have lower generation probabilities than equally common non-associated chains. The classifier was reported to diagnose cytomegalovirus status with high specificity and sensitivity in both the original and validation cohorts. Some IMGT-functional V segments, including TRBV6-2 and TRBV6-3, could not be told apart with the 87-base-pair reads, so those segments were excluded. A cluster of highly shared sequence variants was judged likely to represent a technical artifact of the sequencing pipeline. A later genetic analysis associated a missense DCLRE1C variant with V-gene and J-gene trimming of TCR beta chains, and an independent cohort replicated the association. According to a later analysis, most CMV-associated TCR beta chains appeared to be HLA-restricted, and the HLA associations seemed to be driven largely by CMV exposure.

The germline V gene yields SGDLS for CDR1 and YYNGEE for CDR2. From the cysteine through the phenylalanine, the CDR3 covers 13 amino acids. Of all the DNA, just the CDR3 is kept, 39 bases in frame from base 1. V loses 0 bases, J loses 6 bases, and the germline ends lie 10 bases apart. The chain is made from TRBV9 and TRBJ2-7; the best D guess is TRBD1, with 5 bases matching. This TCR derives from a man aged 50-60 years in good health and CMV-seronegative. Sequenced sample: PBMCs. The nucleotide sequence reads TGTGCCAGCAGCGTAGAGGGGTGGTCCGAGCAGTACTTC. Translated, this is CASSVEGWSEQYF.